One and the same sample provided the 11 T cell receptor beta chains below, sequenced in a study of T-cell memory formation after mild COVID-19. In TCRdb, the 5' RACE reads were re-called with MiXCR into one record per CDR3 protein. The sample records more than 300,000 distinct CDR3 sequences, 20% to 25% being singletons. Sequencing was done on a sample of PBMCs or a T cell subset sorted from them (not recorded which). All receptors come from a man younger than 35 who had mild COVID-19 (a few samples of this study predate the infection). Cell type and time point are not known.

This clonotype came up a few times. The chain uses TRBV27 and TRBJ2-7; unclear D gene. From germline, CDR1 is MNHEY and CDR2 SMNVEV (reference sequence). V gave up 3 bases and J gave up 5 bases, with 11 bases separating them. This CDR3 region has 13 residues. CDR3 sequence (DNA): TGTGCCAGCAGTTTTCCCGGACGAAACGAGCAGTACTTC. Protein sequence: CASSFPGRNEQYF.

The rearrangement joins TRBV21-1 to TRBJ2-7; the D call of TRBD1 is as the table states it, not checked on the DNA. TRBV21-1 is labeled a pseudogene. CDR3 size: 13 residues. The CDR3 spells CASSTPTGNEQYV. The CDR3 DNA reads as TGTGCCAGCAGCACCCCGACAGGGAACGAGCAGTACGTC.

This clonotype has more than one count but fewer than ten. V gene TRBV7-6 combines with J gene TRBJ1-6; D gene ambiguous. V was trimmed by 5 bases and J by 10 bases, leaving 21 bases between them. CDR3 length equals 16 residues. Germline V CDR1 and CDR2: SGHVS, FNYEAQ. The CDR3: CASSAYPRHPGSPLHF. The CDR3 DNA sequence: TGTGCCAGCAGCGCCTACCCCCGACATCCGGGGTCACCCCTCCACTTT.

This clonotype was counted only a few times. The chain links TRBV7-3 to TRBJ2-3, with 11 nucleotides matching TRBD2. The length of the CDR3 is 14 residues. Germline V CDR1 and CDR2: SGHTA, FQGTGA. The V gene end was trimmed by 5 bases and the J gene end by 5 bases; junction bases not matched to a gene: 3. This CDR3 is CASSTGTSGDTQYF. The CDR3 DNA is TGTGCCAGCAGCACGGGGACTAGCGGAGATACGCAGTATTTT.

The chain uses TRBV28 and TRBJ2-4; D ambiguous. CDR1 is MDHEN, CDR2 SYDVKM, per germline. V lost 5 bases to trimming and J lost 1 base, with 15 bases between them. This CDR3 is 16 amino acids long. CDR3: CASSPPPVGAKNIQYF. The CDR3 coding sequence is TGTGCCAGCAGTCCCCCCCCGGTGGGGGCCAAAAACATTCAGTACTTC.

This chain connects TRBV7-9 to TRBJ2-7; no firm D call. V lost 3 bases to trimming and J lost 1 base, with 16 bases between them. The CDR3 covers 16 residues. Germline values: CDR1 SEHNR, CDR2 FQNEAQ (reference sequence). This chain's CDR3 is CASSLGFGLNSYEQYF. CDR3 in DNA: TGTGCCAGCAGCTTGGGGTTTGGTCTGAATTCCTACGAGCAGTACTTC.

The rearrangement uses TRBV7-2 and TRBJ1-1; no firm D call. CDR1 SGHTA and CDR2 FQGNSA come from the germline V gene. The V and J ends lost 2 bases and 1 base respectively, with 8 bases between them. The CDR3 consists of 14 residues. CDR3 bases: TGTGCCAGCAGCTTAAACACGGGGAACACTGAAGCTTTCTTT. It codes for CASSLNTGNTEAFF.

This clonotype was observed many times. The CDR3, as DNA: TGTGCCAGCACCCCAAAGCGGGGGGGCACAGATACGCAGTATTTT. Its protein is CASTPKRGGTDTQYF. The rearrangement uses TRBV25-1 and TRBJ2-3; 9 nucleotides align to TRBD2. Germline CDR1 MGHDK, CDR2 SYGVNS. V lost 7 bases and J lost 1; bases outside the gene matches: 6. The CDR3 consists of 15 residues.

The rearrangement uses TRBV6-1 and TRBJ1-2; 7 nucleotides align to TRBD1. The CDR3 totals 15 residues. The germline V gene encodes CDR1 MNHNS and CDR2 SASEGT. Unmatched junction bases numbered 14, after V lost 6 bases and J lost 7 bases. The CDR3 reads CASSSSGTAIFGYTF. The CDR3 DNA reads as TGTGCCAGCAGCTCCTCCGGGACAGCAATTTTTGGCTACACCTTC.

The V gene is TRBV7-9, the J gene TRBJ2-3; D remains ambiguous. Between the trimmed V and J ends, which lost 2 bases and 6 bases, there was a span of 6 bases. Looked up from germline, CDR1 is SEHNR and CDR2 is FQNEAQ (reference sequence). The CDR3 is 12 amino acids. CDR3 DNA: TGTGCCAGCAGCTTATGGGATGATACGCAGTATTTT. This gives the protein CASSLWDDTQYF.

This clonotype was detected only a few times. The gene calls are TRBV6-6 and TRBJ1-1; unclear D gene. The germline V gene has CDR1 MNHNY and CDR2 SVGAGI (reference sequence). The CDR3 has 12 amino acids. Trimming cost V 3 bases and J 13 bases, with 15 bases left between them. The CDR3 DNA reads as TGTGCCAGCAGTTATGAGCTTCGGAAAGGTTTCTTT. This sequence encodes CASSYELRKGFF.